Sequencing of this T cell receptor beta chain was carried out in a study of blood T cell repertoires in COVID-19. Per the germline V gene, CDR1 is SGHTA and CDR2 is FQGTGA. This CDR3 contains 16 residues. Trimming removed 3 bases from V and 1 base from J; junction bases left unmatched: 7. Generated by immunoSEQ multiplex PCR, the TCRdb table keeps only in-frame clones and is missing some. The data hold some 260,000 clones, with roughly 84% observed a single time. The chain recombines TRBV7-3 with TRBJ2-7, with 9 bases matching TRBD1. The TCR comes from a woman aged 40 to 50 who had recovered from COVID-19. The specimen was peripheral blood. CDR3 bases: TGTGCCAGCAGCTTGACCGGGACAGGGAGATCCTACGAGCAGTACTTC. Translated: CASSLTGTGRSYEQYF.